Each of the 28 T cell receptor beta chains below was sequenced from the same sample in a study of blood T cell repertoires in COVID-19. Measured with immunoSEQ multiplex PCR; TCRdb has only the in-frame clones, and not every one. The sample includes roughly 200,000 clones, nearly 90% of them seen just once. The sequenced sample consisted of peripheral blood. These receptors were taken from a woman aged 18-29 years who had recovered from COVID-19.

This chain uses TRBV5-1 with TRBJ2-1; possible D gene TRBD1, 5 bases. Trimming cost V 2 bases and J 0 bases, with 12 bases left between them. Germline V CDR1 and CDR2: SGHRS, YFSETQ. The CDR3 is 16 residues long. CDR3 bases: TGCGCCAGCAGCTTATCAAGACAGAGCTCCTACAATGAGCAGTTCTTC. This codes for CASSLSRQSSYNEQFF.

This clone showed up just once. The V call is TRBV6-5, the J call TRBJ1-5; tentative D call: TRBD1 (5 bases). V lost 8 bases and J 0 bases, leaving 14 bases between the germline ends. There are 15 residues in the CDR3. Germline V lookup: CDR1 MNHEY, CDR2 SVGAGI. The CDR3 here is CASSQAGSSNQPQHF. The DNA of the CDR3 is TGTGCCAGCTCACAGGCGGGGTCTAGCAATCAGCCCCAGCATTTT.

This clone was found once. The J gene is TRBJ1-3, the V gene TRBV5-1; 7 bases line up with TRBD1. With V trimmed by 0 bases and J by 4 bases, 4 bases remained unmatched. The CDR3 length is 15 residues. Per the germline V gene, CDR1 is SGHRS and CDR2 is YFSETQ. The CDR3 loop reads CASSLEGATGNTIYF. CDR3 nucleotide sequence: TGCGCCAGCAGCTTGGAGGGGGCGACGGGAAACACCATATATTTT.

This clone was observed once. J is TRBJ1-2 and V is TRBV21-1; TRBD1, as called in the table, went unchecked against the DNA. TRBV21-1 corresponds to a pseudogene. The CDR3 consists of 15 residues. Here the CDR3 reads CASSKDRPGDYGYTF. CDR3 nucleotides: TGTGCCAGCAGCAAAGACAGGCCTGGAGACTATGGCTACACCTTC.

The chain recombines TRBV6-6 with TRBJ1-5; 8 nucleotides line up with TRBD1. The CDR3 runs 14 residues. With 7 bases clipped from V and 6 bases from J, the junction kept 8 bases outside the gene matches. Germline-derived CDR1 and CDR2 are MNHNY and SVGAGI (reference sequence). CDR3 sequence (DNA): TGTGCCAGCAACAAACAGGGGGACACTCAGCCCCAGCATTTT. Protein product: CASNKQGDTQPQHF.

The genes are TRBV6-5 and TRBJ1-1; D is possibly TRBD1 (6 bases). Germline lookup yields CDR1 MNHEY and CDR2 SVGAGI. V lost 0 bases, J lost 4 bases, and 12 bases lay in between. The CDR3 totals 15 residues. The CDR3 is CASSYSQGLGTEAFF. The CDR3 DNA follows: TGTGCCAGCAGTTACTCCCAGGGGTTGGGCACTGAAGCTTTCTTT.

The J gene is TRBJ2-7, the V gene TRBV4-2; D is perhaps TRBD2 (5 bases). The V and J ends lost 0 bases and 2 bases respectively, with 14 bases between them. This CDR3 has 16 amino acids. Germline V gene data show CDR1 as LGHNA and CDR2 as YNFKEQ. The CDR3 coding sequence is TGTGCCAGCAGCCAAGATCATGAGGGAGCCGCCTACGAGCAGTACTTC. Its translation: CASSQDHEGAAYEQYF.

The chain has TRBV19 and TRBJ2-7; 8 bases align to TRBD2. CDR3 length: 17 residues. The germline gives CDR1 LNHDA, CDR2 SQIVND (reference sequence). The trim removed 4 bases at V and 0 bases at J, leaving 11 bases unmatched. In DNA, the CDR3 is TGTGCCAGTAGTAAGACAAGCGGCGGGAGGAGCTCCTACGAGCAGTACTTC. It translates to CASSKTSGGRSSYEQYF.

The chain links TRBV6-2 or TRBV6-3 to TRBJ1-2, with D perhaps matching TRBD1 (5 bases). V was cut by 5 bases and J by 4 bases, with 8 bases left in between. This CDR3 contains 12 residues. CDR1 is MNHEY and CDR2 is SVGEGT in the germline V gene. The CDR3: CASSDDSYGYTF. Here the CDR3 DNA reads TGTGCCAGCAGTGACGACAGCTATGGCTACACCTTC.

V is TRBV30 and J is TRBJ1-6; possible D gene TRBD1, 6 bases. The CDR3 totals 14 residues. V lost 2 bases and J 3 bases, leaving 8 bases between the germline ends. CDR1 and CDR2 from the germline V gene are GTSNPN and SVGIG (reference sequence). CDR3 loop: CAWSRQVYNSPLHF. CDR3 DNA sequence: TGTGCCTGGAGTCGACAGGTCTATAATTCACCCCTCCACTTT.

The sample holds a few counts of this clone. The chain couples TRBV28 to TRBJ1-1, with 7 bases matching TRBD1. The V gene's germline CDR1 is MDHEN and CDR2 SYDVKM. The V gene end was trimmed by 6 bases and the J gene end by 4 bases; junction bases not matched to a gene: 5. The CDR3 has 13 residues. The CDR3 loop reads CASRPGGGTEAFF. Written as DNA, the CDR3 is TGTGCCAGCAGGCCAGGGGGAGGCACTGAAGCTTTCTTT.

This chain uses TRBV5-1 with TRBJ1-2; 7 bases are shared with TRBD1. After removal of 0 bases from V and 6 bases from J, the junction contained 5 bases not matched to a gene. This CDR3 contains 14 residues. CDR1 is SGHRS and CDR2 is YFSETQ in the germline V gene. The CDR3 is CASSLAQGNNGYTF. The CDR3 DNA sequence: TGCGCCAGCAGCTTGGCACAGGGGAACAATGGCTACACCTTC. The full variable domain, rest sourced from reference TRBV5-1 and TRBJ1-2, is KAGVTQTPRYLIKTRGQQVTLSCSPISGHRSVSWYQQTPGQGLQFLFEYFSETQRNKGNFPGRFSGRQFSNSRSEMNVSTLELGDSALYLCASSLAQGNNGYTFGSGTRLTVV.

The CDR3 loop is CASSLGDGQADNEQYF. The DNA of the CDR3 is TGCGCCAGCAGCTTGGGGGACGGACAGGCTGACAACGAGCAGTACTTC. This chain connects TRBV5-1 to TRBJ2-7, with TRBD1 matching 7 bases. This CDR3 spans 16 amino acids. Per the germline V gene, CDR1 is SGHRS and CDR2 is YFSETQ. V dropped 0 bases and J dropped 5; count of bases not matched to a gene: 11.

The chain couples TRBV27 to TRBJ2-7; TRBD1 matches at 7 bases. Germline-derived CDR1 and CDR2 are MNHEY and SMNVEV (reference sequence). The CDR3 totals 14 residues. J lost 5 bases, V lost 2 bases, and 6 bases had no gene match. The DNA of the CDR3 is TGTGCCAGCAGTTTAGGGCAGGGGGTAAACGAGCAGTACTTC. As protein: CASSLGQGVNEQYF.

The chain combines TRBV29-1 with TRBJ2-1; the D gene is possibly TRBD2 (6 bases). The CDR3 is 17 residues long. V lost 3 bases and J 1 base, leaving 19 bases between the germline ends. Germline V gene data show CDR1 as SQVTM and CDR2 as ANQGSEA. CDR3 in DNA: TGCAGCGTTGAGGGGGGATTTAGGCAGGAATCCTACAATGAGCAGTTCTTC. Translated: CSVEGGFRQESYNEQFF.

The V gene is TRBV4-1, the J gene TRBJ2-7, with 12 bases fitting TRBD2. Germline lookup yields CDR1 MGHRA and CDR2 YSYEKL. The CDR3 has 15 amino acids. V was clipped by 0 bases and J by 4 bases; unmatched bases: 1. The CDR3 DNA reads TGCGCCAGCAGCCAAGATCTAGCGGGAGGGTACGAGCAGTACTTC. Protein: CASSQDLAGGYEQYF.

V gene TRBV6-5 combines with J gene TRBJ2-3; a possible D gene is TRBD1 (7 bases). The germline V gene encodes CDR1 MNHEY and CDR2 SVGAGI. The CDR3 spans 15 residues. The V gene lost 2 bases and the J gene lost 1 base, with 10 bases spanning the gap. The CDR3 sequence: CASSYPRGGTDTQYF. The CDR3 DNA reads as TGTGCCAGCAGTTACCCCAGGGGGGGCACAGATACGCAGTATTTT.

The chain uses TRBV14 and TRBJ1-4, with D perhaps TRBD1 (5 bases). The CDR3 loop spans 12 amino acids. V was cut by 4 bases and J by 14 bases, with 14 bases left in between. Germline V gene sequence: CDR1 SGHDN, CDR2 FVKESK. CDR3 DNA: TGTGCCAGCAGCCCCGGGGGTCTTCTGCTGTTTTTT. Its translation: CASSPGGLLLFF.

The CDR3 nucleotides are TGTGCCAGCAGTCAGGACTTCTTAGAGCTGTTTTTT. Encoded protein: CASSQDFLELFF. The chain joins TRBV6-5 to TRBJ2-2; the D gene is possibly TRBD2 (5 bases). The CDR3 runs to 12 residues. Per germline, CDR1 MNHEY and CDR2 SVGAGI. Trimming removed 5 bases at V and 11 bases at J, with 12 bases between.

The chain employs TRBV28 and TRBJ1-1, with 8 nucleotides matching TRBD1. This CDR3 spans 16 amino acids. In germline, CDR1 is MDHEN, CDR2 SYDVKM. V shed 2 bases and J 4 bases; nucleotides not matched to a gene: 9. The CDR3 DNA sequence: TGTGCCAGCAGTTTAAGGGCTGGACAGGGCGGCACTGAAGCTTTCTTT. As protein: CASSLRAGQGGTEAFF.

CDR3: CASSYGTSGEQFF. The CDR3 DNA is TGTGCCAGCAGCTATGGGACTAGTGGTGAGCAGTTCTTC. This sequence joins TRBV11-3 and TRBJ2-1; 8 bases match TRBD2. The CDR3 covers 13 residues. The trim removed 4 bases at V and 9 bases at J, leaving 5 bases unmatched. The germline V gene has CDR1 SGHNT and CDR2 YENEEA.

The chain joins TRBV19 to TRBJ1-1; maybe TRBD1 (5 bases). The V and J ends lost 5 bases and 3 bases respectively, with 19 bases between them. This CDR3 contains 16 residues. Germline V CDR1 and CDR2: LNHDA, SQIVND (reference sequence). In DNA, the CDR3 is TGTGCCAGTAGTCTATACTTTGGGGCACGGGACACTGAAGCTTTCTTT. Encoded protein: CASSLYFGARDTEAFF.

V is TRBV6-1 and J is TRBJ2-5; 9 positions agree with TRBD2. The CDR3 is made up of 15 amino acids. The junction had 8 bases not matched to a gene; V was cut back by 3 bases and J by 6 bases. The germline V gene has CDR1 MNHNS and CDR2 SASEGT. The CDR3 spells CASSDISGSFKTQYF. CDR3 coding DNA: TGTGCCAGCAGTGATATTAGCGGGAGCTTTAAGACCCAGTACTTC.

The chain carries TRBV15 and TRBJ2-3, with a weak D call TRBD2 (5 bases). The CDR3 has 15 amino acids. Germline lookup yields CDR1 LNHNV and CDR2 YYDKDF (reference sequence). V gave up 1 base and J gave up 0 bases, with 8 bases separating them. The CDR3 protein is CATSRASSSTDTQYF. The CDR3 DNA reads as TGTGCCACCAGCAGAGCTAGCTCTAGCACAGATACGCAGTATTTT.

This chain's CDR3 is CASSQENGDPTYEQYF. The CDR3 nucleotides are TGCGCCAGCAGCCAAGAAAATGGAGACCCGACCTACGAGCAGTACTTC. This chain connects TRBV4-1 to TRBJ2-7, with D hard to call. Germline V lookup: CDR1 MGHRA, CDR2 YSYEKL. The germline V and J ends were trimmed by 0 bases and 2 bases, with 14 bases remaining between them. This CDR3 contains 16 residues.

The chain couples TRBV7-2 to TRBJ2-5; TRBD1 might be the D (6 bases). V dropped 5 bases and J dropped 5 bases, with 15 bases sitting between them. The germline V gene encodes CDR1 SGHTA and CDR2 FQGNSA. CDR3 length equals 14 residues. The CDR3 coding sequence is TGTGCCAGCAGCCCCACCTGGGGGCGGGAGACCCAGTACTTC. It specifies CASSPTWGRETQYF.

The V call is TRBV27, the J call TRBJ1-5; no definite D call. Germline V gene lookup returns CDR1 MNHEY and CDR2 SMNVEV (reference sequence). The CDR3 has 12 amino acids. V was shortened by 6 bases and J by 6 bases, with 9 bases between the two germline ends. The chain's CDR3 is CASSRGSQPQHF. CDR3 DNA sequence: TGTGCCAGCAGCCGAGGGTCTCAGCCCCAGCATTTT.

CDR3 DNA: TGTGCCACCAGCGTAGCGGGGTACAATGAGCAGTTCTTC. It translates to CATSVAGYNEQFF. V is TRBV15 and J is TRBJ2-1, with 8 bases fitting TRBD2. V shed 5 bases, J shed 4 bases, and the junction held 1 base outside the gene matches. CDR3 size: 13 residues. Germline V gives CDR1 LNHNV, CDR2 YYDKDF (reference sequence).